This TCR beta chain was captured in a study of blood T cell repertoires in COVID-19. At the level of the study: The origin of the acute and convalescent COVID-19 samples was the United States, Italy and Spain.

It was during active infection that Seattle patients were enrolled and then longitudinally followed. Looked up from germline, CDR1 is KGHDR and CDR2 is SFDVKD. The CDR3 has 11 amino acids. Trimming stripped 12 bases from V and 6 bases from J, with 12 bases between. Authors' methods: Amplified reference gene primers provided the basis for estimating nucleated cell counts. The protocol was immunoSEQ multiplex PCR, while the TCRdb copy is restricted to in-frame clones and leaves out a portion. V, J and clone size were drawn from that table, and D and trimming were deduced from the DNA. This table has 150,000 to 250,000 clones, roughly 77% appearing once.

This TCR came from a woman in her forties with COVID-19, enrolled during active disease. Material: peripheral blood. J is TRBJ2-3 and V is TRBV24-1, with no clear D. The CDR3 spells CAVGTADTQYF. As DNA, the CDR3 is TGTGCCGTCGGTACCGCGGATACGCAGTATTTT.